Below are 24 T cell receptor beta chains sequenced from a single sample in a study of T cell responses to AZD1222 COVID-19 vaccine. Some clones are missing from TCRdb's copy, which holds only in-frame ones; the method was immunoSEQ multiplex PCR. The sample has over 150,000 clones, about 90% seen once. This specimen consisted of peripheral blood, obtained on day 0 of AZD1222 vaccination. The origin of the receptors is an adult in good health.

The chain combines TRBV30 with TRBJ1-5; the D gene is possibly TRBD1 (5 bases). The CDR3 totals 17 residues. The V and J ends lost 0 bases and 2 bases respectively, with 17 bases between them. CDR1 and CDR2 from the germline V gene are GTSNPN and SVGIG (reference sequence). CDR3 sequence (DNA): TGTGCCTGGAGTGTCCCGTATGGAGGGGCTGGCAATCAGCCCCAGCATTTT. Its translation is CAWSVPYGGAGNQPQHF.

The chain has TRBV6-5 and TRBJ2-7; no definite D call. CDR1 and CDR2 (germline): MNHEY, SVGAGI. This CDR3 contains 13 residues. The V and J ends lost 6 bases and 4 bases respectively, with 13 bases between them. This CDR3 reads CASSSLLGYEQYF. CDR3 bases: TGTGCCAGCAGCAGCCTCCTGGGGTACGAGCAGTACTTC.

This rearrangement joins TRBV19 to TRBJ2-1, with TRBD2 identical over 7 bases. This CDR3 contains 16 residues. Germline-derived CDR1 and CDR2 are LNHDA and SQIVND (reference sequence). V shed 1 base and J 5 bases; nucleotides not matched to a gene: 8. Here the CDR3 reads CASSIGGGGMHNEQFF. In DNA form, the CDR3 reads TGTGCCAGTAGTATAGGTGGGGGGGGAATGCACAATGAGCAGTTCTTC.

The chain has TRBV21-1 and TRBJ1-1; the listed D gene, TRBD1, was not tested against the DNA. TRBV21-1 is a recognized pseudogene. The CDR3 covers 17 residues. CDR3 nucleotides: TGTGCCAGCAGCACTGAACAGGGACAGGGGGCGAACACTGAAGCTTTCTTT. Translating it yields CASSTEQGQGANTEAFF.

The rearrangement joins TRBV11-2 to TRBJ2-5; D may be TRBD2 (5 bases). The CDR3 has 15 amino acids. The germline CDR1 and CDR2 sequences are SGHAT and FQNNGV. V dropped 1 base and J dropped 5 bases, with 14 bases sitting between them. CDR3 in amino acids: CASSLGPGYYETQYF. The CDR3, as DNA: TGTGCCAGCAGCTTAGGGCCGGGATACTATGAGACCCAGTACTTC.

This clone occurred once. The genes are TRBV9 and TRBJ2-7; TRBD1 is a possible D gene (6 bases). The ends were cut back, 4 bases at V and 1 base at J, with 12 bases in the middle. Germline V lookup: CDR1 SGDLS, CDR2 YYNGEE. The CDR3 is 14 residues long. CDR3 in DNA: TGTGCCAGCAGCCCCCGGACAGCATCCTACGAGCAGTACTTC. It translates to CASSPRTASYEQYF.

This clone appeared a single time. This chain links TRBV19 with TRBJ1-6; D unclear. Between the trimmed V and J ends, which lost 0 bases and 10 bases, there was a span of 10 bases. The V gene's germline CDR1 is LNHDA and CDR2 SQIVND (reference sequence). CDR3 size: 14 residues. In DNA, the CDR3 is TGTGCCAGTAGTATAGAGGCTGCTGGGTCACCCCTCCACTTT. Its translation is CASSIEAAGSPLHF.

This clone occurred once. Here the CDR3 DNA reads TGTGCCAGCAGCGAGTCGGGGGGTTTTCATGAGACCCAGTACTTC. Translated, it gives CASSESGGFHETQYF. The V and J genes are TRBV7-6 and TRBJ2-5, with 7 positions matching TRBD2. Trimming at V came to 5 bases and at J to 5 bases, leaving 11 bases not matched to a gene. Germline-derived CDR1 and CDR2 are SGHVS and FNYEAQ. CDR3 length: 15 residues.

V usage is TRBV19 and J usage is TRBJ2-7, with 10 bases that match TRBD2. The CDR3 is made up of 16 amino acids. Germline CDR1 reads LNHDA; CDR2 reads SQIVND (reference sequence). Here the CDR3 reads CVPGVSGRAKSHEQYF. In nucleotides, the CDR3 is TGTGTCCCTGGGGTAAGCGGGAGGGCCAAATCCCACGAGCAGTACTTC.

Only a few counts were recorded for this clone. This chain joins TRBV30 and TRBJ2-2, with D perhaps being TRBD1 or TRBD2 (5 bases each). Trimming took 4 bases from V and 5 from J, leaving 11 bases between them. The CDR3 is 13 residues long. Germline V gives CDR1 GTSNPN, CDR2 SVGIG (reference sequence). CDR3 coding DNA: TGTGCCTGGAACCTTGGGGGAACCGGGGAGCTGTTTTTT. Translated, it gives CAWNLGGTGELFF.

Points on this clone: The same CDR3 is also encoded by other DNA sequences in this sample. The chain employs TRBV28 and TRBJ2-7; 9 bases line up with TRBD1. CDR1 is MDHEN and CDR2 is SYDVKM in the germline V gene. The CDR3 spans 15 residues. The trim removed 4 bases at V and 1 base at J, leaving 5 bases unmatched. This chain's CDR3 is CASSSGGTGSYEQYF. The CDR3, as DNA: TGTGCCAGCAGTTCAGGCGGGACAGGGTCCTACGAGCAGTACTTC. Full variable domain (missing parts from reference TRBV28 and TRBJ2-7): DVKVTQSSRYLVKRTGEKVFLECVQDMDHENMFWYRQDPGLGLRLIYFSYDVKMKEKGDIPEGYSVSREKKERFSLILESASTNQTSMYLCASSSGGTGSYEQYFGPGTRLTVT.

This chain connects TRBV11-2 to TRBJ1-1, with D perhaps TRBD1 (5 bases). The V gene lost 9 bases and the J gene lost 5 bases, with 25 bases spanning the gap. CDR1 SGHAT and CDR2 FQNNGV come from the germline V gene. This CDR3 has 16 amino acids. The CDR3 reads CASERGDQTRSTEAFF. CDR3 DNA: TGTGCCAGTGAGCGGGGGGACCAGACAAGGTCGACTGAAGCTTTCTTT.

The chain couples TRBV4-1 to TRBJ2-1; TRBD2 matches 8 bases. Germline CDR1 reads MGHRA; CDR2 reads YSYEKL. V gave up 0 bases and J gave up 3 bases; unmatched junction bases: 7. The CDR3 loop spans 17 amino acids. In nucleotides, the CDR3 is TGCGCCAGCAGCCAAGACAGGAGCGGGAGTCGCTACAATGAGCAGTTCTTC. Protein product: CASSQDRSGSRYNEQFF.

V is TRBV18 and J is TRBJ1-2; 9 nucleotides align to TRBD1. This CDR3 region has 17 residues. With 5 bases clipped from V and 2 bases from J, the junction kept 12 bases outside the gene matches. Germline V gene lookup returns CDR1 KGHSH and CDR2 LQKENI. The CDR3 DNA is TGTGCCAGCTCATCACTCCTGGCCGGGACAGGGAACTATGGCTACACCTTC. Translation: CASSSLLAGTGNYGYTF.

The chain recombines TRBV2 with TRBJ1-2; tentatively, D is TRBD1 (6 bases). Germline CDR1 SNHLY, CDR2 FYNNEI. The CDR3 totals 13 residues. V lost 7 bases and J 3 bases, leaving 12 bases between the germline ends. In DNA form, the CDR3 reads TGTGCCAGCAACAGGGACAACTACTATGGCTACACCTTC. Its translation is CASNRDNYYGYTF.

This sequence joins TRBV27 and TRBJ2-1; no reliable D call. The CDR3 runs to 12 residues. CDR1 is MNHEY, CDR2 SMNVEV, per germline (reference sequence). V lost 6 bases and J 2 bases, leaving 5 bases between the germline ends. This CDR3 is CASRLTYNEQFF. Written as DNA, the CDR3 is TGTGCCAGCAGACTCACCTACAATGAGCAGTTCTTC.

V gene TRBV12-3 or TRBV12-4 combines with J gene TRBJ2-2; a weak D match, TRBD2 (6 bases). This CDR3 comprises 13 residues. V lost 10 bases and J lost 5, with 14 bases in between. CDR3 bases: TGTGCCAACCCGGGAGTACGGACCGGGGAGCTGTTTTTT. Its protein is CANPGVRTGELFF.

This clone turned up a few times. This chain uses TRBV28 with TRBJ2-3; TRBD2 matches at 12 bases. The V segment lost 6 bases and the J segment 2 bases; nucleotides outside the gene matches: 12. The CDR3 sequence is 18 residues long. Germline V gene data show CDR1 as MDHEN and CDR2 as SYDVKM. CDR3 residues: CASRNGGLAGGNTDTQYF. DNA of the CDR3: TGTGCCAGCAGGAATGGAGGGCTAGCGGGAGGGAACACAGATACGCAGTATTTT.

The chain carries TRBV19 and TRBJ2-7, with 7 nucleotides matching TRBD2. The germline V gene encodes CDR1 LNHDA and CDR2 SQIVND (reference sequence). The CDR3 spans 15 residues. J was trimmed by 0 bases and V by 2 bases; bases with no gene match: 4. In DNA, the CDR3 is TGTGCCAGTAGTATATTAGCGGGTGGCTCCTACGAGCAGTACTTC. Its protein is CASSILAGGSYEQYF.

V usage is TRBV6-4 and J usage is TRBJ2-3, with 8 bases that match TRBD1. Germline lookup yields CDR1 MRHNA and CDR2 SNTAGT. Trimming cost V 5 bases and J 4 bases; bases outside gene matches: 5. The CDR3 loop spans 14 amino acids. The CDR3 is CASSWSGGPDTQYF. CDR3 DNA sequence: TGTGCCAGCAGTTGGTCAGGGGGCCCAGATACGCAGTATTTT.

The rearrangement joins TRBV6-5 to TRBJ2-2; no reliable D call. V was trimmed by 5 bases and J by 0 bases, leaving 10 bases between them. The CDR3 loop spans 15 amino acids. Germline V lookup: CDR1 MNHEY, CDR2 SVGAGI. CDR3 sequence: CASSPTTSNTGELFF. The CDR3 DNA follows: TGTGCCAGCAGTCCTACCACCTCGAACACCGGGGAGCTGTTTTTT.

The gene calls are TRBV29-1 and TRBJ1-1; D is undetermined. V lost 1 base and J lost 6, with 9 bases in between. Germline-derived CDR1 and CDR2 are SQVTM and ANQGSEA. The CDR3 consists of 12 residues. CDR3 loop: CSVEGRDAEAFF. In DNA, the CDR3 is TGCAGCGTTGAAGGGAGGGATGCTGAAGCTTTCTTT.

The chain carries TRBV29-1 and TRBJ1-2; perhaps TRBD1 as D (5 bases). The germline V gene encodes CDR1 SQVTM and CDR2 ANQGSEA. This CDR3 contains 14 residues. The V end was cut by 4 bases, the J end by 4 bases, with 16 bases between. The CDR3 region is CSVGSTGLPYGYTF. The DNA of the CDR3 is TGCAGCGTTGGATCCACGGGACTCCCCTATGGCTACACCTTC.

J is TRBJ1-3 and V is TRBV28; D is unresolved. This CDR3 is 14 amino acids long. Germline V CDR1 and CDR2: MDHEN, SYDVKM. The V end lost 8 bases, the J end lost 0 bases, and 11 bases lay between the germline ends. The CDR3 is CASSGFGSGNTIYF. In DNA form, the CDR3 reads TGTGCCAGCTCCGGATTCGGCTCTGGAAACACCATATATTTT.